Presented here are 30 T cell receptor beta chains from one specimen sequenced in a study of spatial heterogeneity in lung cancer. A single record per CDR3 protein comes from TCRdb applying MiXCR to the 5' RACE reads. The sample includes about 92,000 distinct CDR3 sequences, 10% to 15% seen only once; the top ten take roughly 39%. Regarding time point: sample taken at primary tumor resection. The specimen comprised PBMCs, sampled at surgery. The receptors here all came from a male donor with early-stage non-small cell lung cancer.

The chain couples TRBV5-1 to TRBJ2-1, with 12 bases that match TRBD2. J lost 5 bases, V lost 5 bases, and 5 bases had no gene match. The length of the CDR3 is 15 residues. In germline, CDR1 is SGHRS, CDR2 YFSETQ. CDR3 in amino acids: CASRTSGSVNNEQFF. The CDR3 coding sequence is TGCGCCAGCAGGACTAGCGGGAGCGTCAACAATGAGCAGTTCTTC.

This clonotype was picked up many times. CDR3 DNA: TGTGCCAGCTCACCTAGGACAGCAACTTTCGCGAACACCGGGGAGCTGTTTTTT. Encoded protein: CASSPRTATFANTGELFF. This chain connects TRBV18 to TRBJ2-2, with D possibly matching TRBD1 (6 bases). Germline CDR1 is KGHSH and CDR2 is LQKENI. V lost 3 bases to trimming and J lost 0 bases, with 17 bases between them. This CDR3 has 18 amino acids.

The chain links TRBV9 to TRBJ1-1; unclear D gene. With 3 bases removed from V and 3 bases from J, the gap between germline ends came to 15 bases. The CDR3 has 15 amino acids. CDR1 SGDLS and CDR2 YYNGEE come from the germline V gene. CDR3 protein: CASSAVAVMDTEAFF. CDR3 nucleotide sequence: TGTGCCAGCAGCGCAGTAGCCGTGATGGACACTGAAGCTTTCTTT.

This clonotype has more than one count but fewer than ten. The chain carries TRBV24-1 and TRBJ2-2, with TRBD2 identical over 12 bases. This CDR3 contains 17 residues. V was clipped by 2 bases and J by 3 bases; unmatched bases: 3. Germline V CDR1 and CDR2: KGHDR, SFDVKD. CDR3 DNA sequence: TGTGCCACCAGTGATTCTGGACTAGCGGGGTACACCGGGGAGCTGTTTTTT. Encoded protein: CATSDSGLAGYTGELFF.

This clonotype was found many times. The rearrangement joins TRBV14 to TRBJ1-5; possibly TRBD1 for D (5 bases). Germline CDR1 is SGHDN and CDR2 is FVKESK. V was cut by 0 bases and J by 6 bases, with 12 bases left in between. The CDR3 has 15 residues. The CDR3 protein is CASSQDGGERQPQHF. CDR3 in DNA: TGTGCCAGCAGCCAAGATGGGGGGGAACGTCAGCCCCAGCATTTT.

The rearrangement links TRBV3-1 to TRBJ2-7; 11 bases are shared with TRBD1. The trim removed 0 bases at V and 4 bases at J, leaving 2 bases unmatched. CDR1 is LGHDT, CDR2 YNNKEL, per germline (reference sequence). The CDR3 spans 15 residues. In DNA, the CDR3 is TGTGCCAGCAGCCAAGAGGACAGGGGGCGTTACGAGCAGTACTTC. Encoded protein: CASSQEDRGRYEQYF.

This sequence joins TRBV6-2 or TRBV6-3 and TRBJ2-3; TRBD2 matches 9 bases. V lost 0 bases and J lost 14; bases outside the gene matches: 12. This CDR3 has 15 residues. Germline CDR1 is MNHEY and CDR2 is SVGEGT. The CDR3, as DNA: TGTGCCAGCAGTTACTCGTGGAGCGGGGGGACCTCGATGTATTTT. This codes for CASSYSWSGGTSMYF.

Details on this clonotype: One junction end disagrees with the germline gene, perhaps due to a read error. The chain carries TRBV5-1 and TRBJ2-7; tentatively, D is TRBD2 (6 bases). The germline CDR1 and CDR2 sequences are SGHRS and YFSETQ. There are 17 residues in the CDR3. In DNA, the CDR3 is TGCGCCAGCAGCCAAATATTGGGGGGTGAGGGCTCCTACGAGCAGCACTTC. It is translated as CASSQILGGEGSYEQHF.

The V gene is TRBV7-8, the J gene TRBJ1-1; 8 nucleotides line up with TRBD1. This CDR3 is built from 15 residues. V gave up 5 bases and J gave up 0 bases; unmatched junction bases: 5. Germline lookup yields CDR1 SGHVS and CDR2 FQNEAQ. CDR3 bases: TGTGCCAGCAGCCGTGGACAGGGCATGAACACTGAAGCTTTCTTT. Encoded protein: CASSRGQGMNTEAFF. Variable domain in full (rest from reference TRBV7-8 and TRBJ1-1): GAGVSQSPRYKVAKRGQDVALRCDPISGHVSLFWYQQALGQGPEFLTYFQNEAQLDKSGLPSDRFFAERPEGSVSTLKIQRTQQEDSAVYLCASSRGQGMNTEAFFGQGTRLTVV.

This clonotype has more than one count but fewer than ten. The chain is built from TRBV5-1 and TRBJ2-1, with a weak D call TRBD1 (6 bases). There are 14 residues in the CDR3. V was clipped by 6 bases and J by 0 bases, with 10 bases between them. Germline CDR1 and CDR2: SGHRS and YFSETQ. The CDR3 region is CASKDSRSYNEQFF. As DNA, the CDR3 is TGCGCCAGCAAGGACAGTCGCTCCTACAATGAGCAGTTCTTC.

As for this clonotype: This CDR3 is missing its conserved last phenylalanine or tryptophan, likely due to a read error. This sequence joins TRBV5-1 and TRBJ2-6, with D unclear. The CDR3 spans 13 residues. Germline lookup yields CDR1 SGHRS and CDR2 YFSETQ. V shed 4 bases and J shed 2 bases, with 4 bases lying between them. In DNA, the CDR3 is TGCGCCAGCAGCCTCGCTGGGGCCAACGTCCTGACTCTC. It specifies CASSLAGANVLTL.

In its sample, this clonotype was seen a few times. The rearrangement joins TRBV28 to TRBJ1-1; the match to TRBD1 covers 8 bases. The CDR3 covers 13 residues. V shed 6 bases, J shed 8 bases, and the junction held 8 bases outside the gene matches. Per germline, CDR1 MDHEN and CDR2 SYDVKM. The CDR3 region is CASSAGGALEAFF. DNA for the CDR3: TGTGCCAGCAGCGCAGGGGGCGCCCTGGAAGCTTTCTTT.

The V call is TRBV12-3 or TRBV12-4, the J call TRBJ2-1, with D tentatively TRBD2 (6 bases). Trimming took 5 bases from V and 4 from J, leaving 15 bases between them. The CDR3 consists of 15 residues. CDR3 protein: CASSPRWEAYNEQFF. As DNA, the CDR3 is TGTGCCAGCAGTCCCCGGTGGGAGGCGTACAATGAGCAGTTCTTC.

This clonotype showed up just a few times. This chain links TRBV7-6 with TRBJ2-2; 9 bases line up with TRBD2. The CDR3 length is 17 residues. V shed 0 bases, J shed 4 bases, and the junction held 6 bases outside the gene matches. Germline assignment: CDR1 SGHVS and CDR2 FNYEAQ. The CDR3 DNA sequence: TGTGCCAGCAGCTTAGCGCCGCGGGAGGGTGGCACCGGGGAGCTGTTTTTT. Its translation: CASSLAPREGGTGELFF.

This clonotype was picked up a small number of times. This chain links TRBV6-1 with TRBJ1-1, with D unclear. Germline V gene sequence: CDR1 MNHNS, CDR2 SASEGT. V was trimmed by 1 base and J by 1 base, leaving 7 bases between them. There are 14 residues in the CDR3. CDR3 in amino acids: CASSEGGRNTEAFF. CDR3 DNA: TGTGCCAGCAGTGAAGGAGGGCGGAACACTGAAGCTTTCTTT.

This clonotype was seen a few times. CDR3: CASRESSYNSPLHF. CDR3 in DNA: TGTGCCAGCAGGGAGAGCTCCTATAATTCACCCCTCCACTTT. V gene TRBV27 combines with J gene TRBJ1-6; D is unresolved. In germline, CDR1 is MNHEY, CDR2 SMNVEV (reference sequence). The CDR3 covers 14 residues. Deletions cut 6 bases from V and 0 bases from J, with 6 bases between.

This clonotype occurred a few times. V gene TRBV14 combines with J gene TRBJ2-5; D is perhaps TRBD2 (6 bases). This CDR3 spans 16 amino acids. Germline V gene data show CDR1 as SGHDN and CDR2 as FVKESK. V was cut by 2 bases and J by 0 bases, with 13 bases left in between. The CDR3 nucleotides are TGTGCCAGCAGCCAATTCGGAGGGCGGCACCAAGAGACCCAGTACTTC. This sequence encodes CASSQFGGRHQETQYF.

The CDR3 DNA is TGTGCCAGCAGCTCCAGGGGCACGAACACTGAAGCTTTCTTT. Residues: CASSSRGTNTEAFF. This rearrangement joins TRBV7-2 to TRBJ1-1; D may be TRBD1 (6 bases). Germline CDR1 SGHTA, CDR2 FQGNSA. Trimming pared 4 bases from V and 1 base from J, leaving 10 bases between. This CDR3 has 14 residues.

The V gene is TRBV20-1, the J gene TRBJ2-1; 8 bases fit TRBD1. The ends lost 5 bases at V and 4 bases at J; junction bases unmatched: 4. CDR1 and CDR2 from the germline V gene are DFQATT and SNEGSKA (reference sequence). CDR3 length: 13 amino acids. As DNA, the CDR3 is TGCAGTGCTCCCGGACAGGGTTACAATGAGCAGTTCTTC. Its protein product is CSAPGQGYNEQFF.

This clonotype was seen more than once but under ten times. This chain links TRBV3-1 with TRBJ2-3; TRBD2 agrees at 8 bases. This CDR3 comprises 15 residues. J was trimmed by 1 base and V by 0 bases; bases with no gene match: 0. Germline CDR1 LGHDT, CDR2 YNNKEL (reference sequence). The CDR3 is CASSQETSGTDTQYF. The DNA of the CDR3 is TGTGCCAGCAGCCAAGAGACTAGCGGCACAGATACGCAGTATTTT.

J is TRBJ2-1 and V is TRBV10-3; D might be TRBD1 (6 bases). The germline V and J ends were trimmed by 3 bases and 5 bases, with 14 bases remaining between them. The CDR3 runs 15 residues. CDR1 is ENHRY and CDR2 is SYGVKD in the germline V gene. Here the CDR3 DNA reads TGTGCCATCAGTGATTCCGGGACACTTCACAATGAGCAGTTCTTC. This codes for CAISDSGTLHNEQFF.

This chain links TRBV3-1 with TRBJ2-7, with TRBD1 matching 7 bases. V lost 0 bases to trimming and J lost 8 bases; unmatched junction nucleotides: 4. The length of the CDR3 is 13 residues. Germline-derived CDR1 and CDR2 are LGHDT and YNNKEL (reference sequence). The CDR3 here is CASSQEAGGKQYF. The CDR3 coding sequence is TGTGCCAGCAGCCAAGAGGCAGGGGGAAAGCAGTACTTC.

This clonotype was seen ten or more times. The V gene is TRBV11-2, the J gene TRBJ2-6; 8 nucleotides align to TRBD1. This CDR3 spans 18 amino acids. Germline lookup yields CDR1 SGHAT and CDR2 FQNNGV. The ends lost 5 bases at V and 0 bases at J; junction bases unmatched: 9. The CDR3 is CASSAAGGYSSGANVLTF. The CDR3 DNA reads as TGTGCCAGCAGCGCAGCAGGGGGCTATAGCTCTGGGGCCAACGTCCTGACTTTC.

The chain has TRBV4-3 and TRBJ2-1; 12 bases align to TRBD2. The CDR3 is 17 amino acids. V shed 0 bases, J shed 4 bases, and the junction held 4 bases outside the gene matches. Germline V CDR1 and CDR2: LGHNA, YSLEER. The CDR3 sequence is CASSQDPTSGGYNEQFF. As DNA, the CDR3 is TGCGCCAGCAGCCAAGATCCGACTAGCGGGGGATACAATGAGCAGTTCTTC.

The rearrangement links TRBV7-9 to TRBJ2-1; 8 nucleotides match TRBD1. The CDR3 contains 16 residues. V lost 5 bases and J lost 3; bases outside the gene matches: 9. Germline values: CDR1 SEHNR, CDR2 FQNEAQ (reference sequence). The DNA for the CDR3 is TGTGCCAGCAGCCTGACAGGGGCGCACAGCTACAATGAGCAGTTCTTC. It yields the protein CASSLTGAHSYNEQFF.

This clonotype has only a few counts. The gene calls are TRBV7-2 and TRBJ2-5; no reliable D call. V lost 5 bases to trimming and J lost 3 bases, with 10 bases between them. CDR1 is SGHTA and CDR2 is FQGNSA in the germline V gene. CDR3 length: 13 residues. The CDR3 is CASSREREETQYF. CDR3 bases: TGTGCCAGCAGCCGAGAAAGGGAAGAGACCCAGTACTTC. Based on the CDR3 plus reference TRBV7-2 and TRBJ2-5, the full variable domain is GAGVSQSPSNKVTEKGKDVELRCDPISGHTALYWYRQSLGQGLEFLIYFQGNSAPDKSGLPSDRFSAERTGGSVSTLTIQRTQQEDSAVYLCASSREREETQYFGPGTRLLVL.

This chain's CDR3 is CASSSANAYDTQYF. CDR3 nucleotides: TGTGCCAGCAGCTCGGCCAACGCCTACGATACGCAGTATTTT. The rearrangement joins TRBV5-4 to TRBJ2-3; no clear D gene. The CDR3 runs to 14 residues. With 3 bases removed from V and 6 bases from J, the gap between germline ends came to 14 bases. Germline CDR1 SGHNT, CDR2 YYREEE (reference sequence).

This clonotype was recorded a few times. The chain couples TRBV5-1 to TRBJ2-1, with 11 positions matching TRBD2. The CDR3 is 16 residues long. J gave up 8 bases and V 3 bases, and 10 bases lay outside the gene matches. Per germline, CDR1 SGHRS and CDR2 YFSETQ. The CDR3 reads CASSSQLAGVVDEQFF. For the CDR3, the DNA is TGCGCCAGCAGCTCTCAACTAGCGGGGGTTGTCGATGAGCAGTTCTTC.

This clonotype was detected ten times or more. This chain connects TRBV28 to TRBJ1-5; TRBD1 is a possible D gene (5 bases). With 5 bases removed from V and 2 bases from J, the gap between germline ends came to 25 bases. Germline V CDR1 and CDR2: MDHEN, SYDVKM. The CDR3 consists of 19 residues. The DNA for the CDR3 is TGTGCCAGCAGTCCCCACACCGGGACTTACTTCTCGGGCAATCAGCCCCAGCATTTT. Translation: CASSPHTGTYFSGNQPQHF.

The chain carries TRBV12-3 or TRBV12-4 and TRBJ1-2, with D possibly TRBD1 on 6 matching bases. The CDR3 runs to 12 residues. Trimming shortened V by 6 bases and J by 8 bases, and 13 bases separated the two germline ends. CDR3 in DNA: TGTGCCAGCAGGGGGGGCAACCCAGGCTACACCTTC. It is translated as CASRGGNPGYTF.